This TCR beta chain was identified during a study of Ad26.COV2.S vaccination and SARS-CoV-2 variants. Indicated treatment: roughly 19 received Ad26.COV2.S at low or high dose, single or two shots; 5 received placebo; per-sample allocation not given. All samples were drawn on day 63, counting from the first vaccine or placebo injection. Germline V lookup: CDR1 WNHNN, CDR2 SYGVQD (reference sequence). Trimming removed 4 bases from V and 0 bases from J, with 10 bases in between. This CDR3 comprises 15 residues. Libraries were prepared by immunoSEQ multiplex PCR; TCRdb keeps only in-frame clonotypes and omits some of them. The sample shows some 340,000 clones, around 84% of them seen only once. Findings and caveats of the study: Non-spike TCR breadth did not differ much between vaccine and placebo recipients. Vaccinated individuals (as opposed to placebo recipients) had higher spike-specific TCR breadth.

In the case of this clone: Its specificity is not known.

V is TRBV10-1 and J is TRBJ2-4; D unclear. This receptor was taken from a person between 18 and 65 years old who received the Ad26.COV2.S COVID-19 vaccine or a placebo. The sample consisted of peripheral blood, taken in a trial of Ad26.COV2.S vaccine versus placebo. This CDR3 is CASSVRRLAKNIQYF. The DNA of the CDR3 is TGCGCCAGCAGTGTTAGGAGACTAGCCAAAAACATTCAGTACTTC.